Following are 20 T cell receptor beta chains from one sample sequenced in a study of regulatory T cells in long-lasting Graves disease. To make TCR beta libraries, researchers used iRepertoire HTBI primers and Arm-PCR of CDR3 regions. TCRdb fed the multiplex PCR reads into MiXCR, producing one record per CDR3 protein. This table has under 500,000 distinct CDR3 sequences, 20% appearing once. Time point meaning: persistent/refractory GD, antithyroid drugs over 5 years with positive TRAb. Isolated PBMC RNA provided the starting material for the TCR library. Sequencing used peripheral blood mononuclear cells (PBMCs), obtained when the disease was refractory, from a patient treated with antithyroid drugs. The receptors shown here come from a female donor with Graves disease.

The chain employs TRBV7-3 and TRBJ2-1, with 11 bases identical to TRBD2. V was clipped by 5 bases and J by 8 bases; unmatched bases: 5. CDR1 and CDR2 (germline): SGHTA, FQGTGA. The CDR3 runs 14 residues. The CDR3 DNA follows: TGTGCCAGCAGCCCGGGGACTAGCGGAGATGAGCAGTTCTTC. It is translated as CASSPGTSGDEQFF.

This clonotype was seen only a few times. The chain carries TRBV19 and TRBJ1-4, with unresolved D. Per the germline V gene, CDR1 is LNHDA and CDR2 is SQIVND (reference sequence). The CDR3 has 14 residues. V gave up 3 bases and J gave up 7 bases, with 12 bases separating them. This chain's CDR3 is CASSMGQNGEKLFF. In DNA, the CDR3 is TGTGCCAGTAGTATGGGTCAGAATGGTGAAAAACTGTTTTTT. The complete variable domain, with remaining parts taken from reference TRBV19 and TRBJ1-4, reads DGGITQSPKYLFRKEGQNVTLSCEQNLNHDAMYWYRQDPGQGLRLIYYSQIVNDFQKGDIAEGYSVSREKKESFPLTVTSAQKNPTAFYLCASSMGQNGEKLFFGSGTQLSVL.

This clonotype has ten or more counts. This rearrangement joins TRBV27 to TRBJ2-7, with 8 bases aligning to TRBD2. V shed 5 bases and J 2 bases; nucleotides not matched to a gene: 8. The germline gives CDR1 MNHEY, CDR2 SMNVEV (reference sequence). The CDR3 runs to 15 residues. The DNA for the CDR3 is TGTGCCAGCAGTACTAAGCGGGAGCGCACCTACGAGCAGTACTTC. Translation gives CASSTKRERTYEQYF.

This clonotype was observed a few times. V gene TRBV11-2 combines with J gene TRBJ1-3; 9 bases match TRBD1. V was clipped by 5 bases and J by 7 bases; unmatched bases: 6. There are 14 residues in the CDR3. CDR1 and CDR2 (germline): SGHAT, FQNNGV. The CDR3 is CASSRGDRANTIYF. The CDR3 DNA sequence: TGTGCCAGCAGCAGGGGGGACAGGGCGAACACCATATATTTT.

At least ten counts were recorded for this clonotype. The CDR3 sequence is CASSLAGLHRVLYF. In nucleotides, the CDR3 is TGTGCCAGCAGTCTGGCCGGACTCCATCGGGTTTTGTACTTC. This chain connects TRBV12-3 or TRBV12-4 to TRBJ2-4; D might be TRBD2 (5 bases). V lost 5 bases and J lost 15, with 23 bases in between. This CDR3 region has 14 residues.

V and J are TRBV12-3 or TRBV12-4 and TRBJ2-2; the D is unclear. The V end lost 7 bases, the J end lost 8 bases, and 8 bases lay between the germline ends. The CDR3 covers 11 residues. CDR3: CASTTLGELFF. CDR3 DNA: TGTGCCAGCACCACCCTTGGGGAGCTGTTTTTT.

The rearrangement links TRBV14 to TRBJ2-5; 9 nucleotides match TRBD2. With V trimmed by 4 bases and J by 5 bases, 8 bases remained unmatched. Germline lookup yields CDR1 SGHDN and CDR2 FVKESK. The CDR3 contains 15 residues. Here the CDR3 reads CASSPGGRAGETQYF. CDR3 DNA sequence: TGTGCCAGCAGCCCTGGCGGGAGGGCCGGGGAGACCCAGTACTTC.

This sequence joins TRBV4-3 and TRBJ1-1, with TRBD1 as a possible D gene (6 bases). CDR1 LGHNA and CDR2 YSLEER come from the germline V gene. There are 13 residues in the CDR3. V dropped 3 bases and J dropped 5 bases, with 10 bases sitting between them. The CDR3 DNA reads as TGCGCCAGCAGCCATACCCAGGGGACTGAAGCTTTCTTT. It codes for CASSHTQGTEAFF.

This sequence joins TRBV20-1 and TRBJ2-3; D remains unclear. Germline CDR1 reads DFQATT; CDR2 reads SNEGSKA (reference sequence). Trimming took 6 bases from V and 6 from J, leaving 22 bases between them. This CDR3 region has 15 residues. The CDR3: CSAPGWTFSMDTQYF. The CDR3 bases are TGCAGTGCACCTGGATGGACCTTTAGTATGGATACGCAGTATTTT.

The V and J genes are TRBV28 and TRBJ2-3; 7 bases are shared with TRBD1. Germline V gene data show CDR1 as MDHEN and CDR2 as SYDVKM. V lost 6 bases, J lost 2 bases, and 8 bases stayed unmatched. The CDR3 extends over 15 amino acids. CDR3 nucleotides: TGTGCCAGCAGCCTCGGGGACAGCCCCACAGATACGCAGTATTTT. As protein: CASSLGDSPTDTQYF.

The CDR3 DNA sequence: TGTGCCAGCAGCCAAGGTAGATTGAGCGGGGACAGGGGGCCAGAGACCCAGTACTTC. Translating gives CASSQGRLSGDRGPETQYF. The V call is TRBV3-1, the J call TRBJ2-5; TRBD1 aligns across 12 bases. V gave up 1 base and J gave up 4 bases; unmatched junction bases: 13. This CDR3 contains 19 residues. Germline V gene data show CDR1 as LGHDT and CDR2 as YNNKEL (reference sequence).

This clonotype was seen more than once but under ten times. The genes are TRBV19 and TRBJ2-5; TRBD2 matches 8 bases. Germline V gene sequence: CDR1 LNHDA, CDR2 SQIVND (reference sequence). The V segment lost 7 bases and the J segment 12 bases; nucleotides outside the gene matches: 16. CDR3 length: 14 residues. This CDR3 is CASTPSGSSFDEYF. CDR3 sequence (DNA): TGTGCCAGTACCCCAAGCGGGAGTAGCTTTGACGAGTACTTC.

A note on this clonotype: Sequence at one end of the junction differs from germline and may be a read error. The chain has TRBV7-3 and TRBJ2-7; 7 nucleotides align to TRBD2. The CDR3 runs 14 residues. Germline CDR1 reads SGHTA; CDR2 reads FQGTGA. The CDR3 is CASSLVGGNYEQHF. In DNA form, the CDR3 reads TGTGCCAGCAGCCTAGTGGGGGGGAACTACGAGCAGCACTTC.

The chain combines TRBV19 with TRBJ1-2; no firm D call. V dropped 0 bases and J dropped 4 bases, with 9 bases sitting between them. Per the germline V gene, CDR1 is LNHDA and CDR2 is SQIVND (reference sequence). CDR3 length equals 14 residues. This chain's CDR3 is CASSIDRNGYGYTF. CDR3 bases: TGTGCCAGTAGTATAGATCGAAACGGCTATGGCTACACCTTC.

This clonotype came up many times. The genes are TRBV11-2 and TRBJ2-7; D is unclear. In germline, CDR1 is SGHAT, CDR2 FQNNGV. The CDR3 is made up of 14 amino acids. Between the trimmed V and J ends, which lost 1 base and 3 bases, there was a span of 10 bases. CDR3 sequence: CASSLARRRYEQYF. Here the CDR3 DNA reads TGTGCCAGCAGCTTAGCTCGACGGCGCTACGAGCAGTACTTC.

This clonotype has ten or more counts. This sequence joins TRBV28 and TRBJ2-7; 10 nucleotides match TRBD1. This CDR3 has 12 residues. V was pared by 10 bases and J by 4 bases, with 4 bases of the junction left unmatched. CDR1 is MDHEN and CDR2 is SYDVKM in the germline V gene. The CDR3: CAIGQGVYEQYF. As DNA, the CDR3 is TGTGCCATTGGACAGGGGGTTTACGAGCAGTACTTC.

The rearrangement links TRBV7-6 to TRBJ2-7, with D possibly being TRBD2 (5 bases). The CDR3 is made up of 14 amino acids. V was shortened by 5 bases and J by 3 bases, with 14 bases between the two germline ends. From germline, CDR1 is SGHVS and CDR2 FNYEAQ. In nucleotides, the CDR3 is TGTGCCAGCAGCCCGCCGGGGATGGGCTACGAGCAGTACTTC. Protein: CASSPPGMGYEQYF.

This clonotype occurred a few times. The rearrangement links TRBV27 to TRBJ2-7; 7 nucleotides line up with TRBD2. Unmatched junction bases numbered 15, after V lost 3 bases and J lost 1 base. The CDR3 is 18 residues long. From germline, CDR1 is MNHEY and CDR2 SMNVEV (reference sequence). CDR3 bases: TGTGCCAGCAGTTTGGCCTCGAGTGGGAGGGCCCCGTCCTACGAGCAGTACTTC. Protein: CASSLASSGRAPSYEQYF.

The chain recombines TRBV14 with TRBJ2-2, with unresolved D. CDR1 and CDR2 (germline): SGHDN, FVKESK. V gave up 1 base and J gave up 7 bases, with 10 bases separating them. The CDR3 is 14 amino acids. CDR3 bases: TGTGCCAGCAGCCAAGTCTTCATGGGCGGGGAGCTGTTTTTT. As protein: CASSQVFMGGELFF. The complete variable domain, with remaining parts taken from reference TRBV14 and TRBJ2-2, reads EAGVTQFPSHSVIEKGQTVTLRCDPISGHDNLYWYRRVMGKEIKFLLHFVKESKQDESGMPNNRFLAERTGGTYSTLKVQPAELEDSGVYFCASSQVFMGGELFFGEGSRLTVL.

In its sample, this clonotype was seen many times. V gene TRBV10-3 combines with J gene TRBJ1-1; TRBD1 is a possible D gene (6 bases). The V end was cut by 6 bases, the J end by 1 base, with 15 bases between. Germline-derived CDR1 and CDR2 are ENHRY and SYGVKD. The CDR3 contains 15 residues. DNA of the CDR3: TGTGCCATCAGGCCTCAAGGGGGGACGAACACTGAAGCTTTCTTT. Translated: CAIRPQGGTNTEAFF.